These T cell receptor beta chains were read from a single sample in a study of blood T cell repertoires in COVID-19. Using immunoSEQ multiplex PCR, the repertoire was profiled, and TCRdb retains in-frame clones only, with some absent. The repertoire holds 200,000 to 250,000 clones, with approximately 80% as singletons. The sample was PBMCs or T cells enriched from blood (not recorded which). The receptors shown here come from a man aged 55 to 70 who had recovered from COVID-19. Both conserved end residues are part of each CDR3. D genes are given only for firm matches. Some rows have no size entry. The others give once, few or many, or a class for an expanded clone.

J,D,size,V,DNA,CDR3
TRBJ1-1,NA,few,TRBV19,TGTGCCAGTAGGGACTGGAACACTGAAGCTTTCTTT,CASRDWNTEAFF
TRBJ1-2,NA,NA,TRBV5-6,TGTGCCAGCAGCTTCTTGGCACTGGAGTCCTATGGCTACACCTTC,CASSFLALESYGYTF
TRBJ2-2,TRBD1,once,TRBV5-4,TGTGCCAGCAGCCCAATGACAGGGAGGAACACCGGGGAGCTGTTTTTT,CASSPMTGRNTGELFF
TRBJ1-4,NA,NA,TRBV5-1,TGCGCCAGCAGCTTGCGGACAAATGAAAAACTGTTTTTT,CASSLRTNEKLFF
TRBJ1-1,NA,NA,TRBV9,TGTGCCAGCAGCCCCGCGGCCAGACCGAACACTGAAGCTTTCTTT,CASSPAARPNTEAFF
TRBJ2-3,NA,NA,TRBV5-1,TGCGCCAGCAGCTTGGACTACACAGATACGCAGTATTTT,CASSLDYTDTQYF
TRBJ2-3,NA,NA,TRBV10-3,TGTGCCATCAGTTATGACAGAACTGATACGCAGTATTTT,CAISYDRTDTQYF
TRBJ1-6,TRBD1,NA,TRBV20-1,TGCAGTGCTAGTCTATCGGGACAGGGTACCTATAATTCACCCCTCCACTTT,CSASLSGQGTYNSPLHF
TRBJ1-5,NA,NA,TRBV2,TGTGCCAGCAGCGCGACAGTTAGCAATCAGCCCCAGCATTTT,CASSATVSNQPQHF
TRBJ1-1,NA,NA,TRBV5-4,TGTGCCAGCAGCTCCTCAGGGTCCATGAACACTGAAGCTTTCTTT,CASSSSGSMNTEAFF
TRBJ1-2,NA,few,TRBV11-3,TGTGCCAGCAGTACAGGTCCTTATGGCTACACCTTC,CASSTGPYGYTF
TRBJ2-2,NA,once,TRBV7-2,TGTGCCAGCAGACTAGCCGGGGGAACCAACACCGGGGAGCTGTTTTTT,CASRLAGGTNTGELFF
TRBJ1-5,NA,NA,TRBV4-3,TGCGCCAGCAGCCAAGAACCCCCAGGCAGGGGCAATCAGCCCCAGCATTTT,CASSQEPPGRGNQPQHF
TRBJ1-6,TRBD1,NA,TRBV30,TGTGCCTGGAGTATTACAGGGGGCTTATCACCCCTCCACTTT,CAWSITGGLSPLHF
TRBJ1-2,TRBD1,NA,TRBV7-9,TGTGCCAGCAGCCTCGGACAGGGCCCTAACTATGGCTACACCTTC,CASSLGQGPNYGYTF
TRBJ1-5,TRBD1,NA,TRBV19,TGTGCCAGTAGTCCAACAGGGGGTCGGGGCAATCAGCCCCAGCATTTT,CASSPTGGRGNQPQHF
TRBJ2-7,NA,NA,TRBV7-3,TGTGCCAGCAGCGAGGCCTACGAGCAGTACTTC,CASSEAYEQYF
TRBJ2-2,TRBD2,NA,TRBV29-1,TGCAGCGTCGGACAGCCGGGACTAGCGGGGGGGTCCACCGGGGAGCTGTTTTTT,CSVGQPGLAGGSTGELFF
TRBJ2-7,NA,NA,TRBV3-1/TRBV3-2,TGTGCCAGCAGCCGAACAGGGAGTGGGTACGAGCAGTACTTC,CASSRTGSGYEQYF
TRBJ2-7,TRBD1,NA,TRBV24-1,TGTGCCACCAGTGACTTAAGCACCAGGACAGGTTCCTACGAGCAGTACTTC,CATSDLSTRTGSYEQYF
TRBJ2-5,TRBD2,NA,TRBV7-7,TGTGCTAGCAGCTTAGGCCTAGCGGGGGGGCAAGAGACCCAGTACTTC,CASSLGLAGGQETQYF
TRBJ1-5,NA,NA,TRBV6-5,TGTGCCAGCAGCCGCGACAGACGTCAGCCCCAGCATTTT,CASSRDRRQPQHF
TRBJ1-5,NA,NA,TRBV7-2,TGTGCCAGCAGCTTAGCGGCTACAGCTGTTCAGCCCCAGCATTTT,CASSLAATAVQPQHF
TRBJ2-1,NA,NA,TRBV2,TGTGCCAGCAGTGTACAGCTCGACAATGAGCAGTTCTTC,CASSVQLDNEQFF
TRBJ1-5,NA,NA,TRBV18,TGTGCCAGCTCACCCCCGGGAGACTATCAGCCCCAGCATTTT,CASSPPGDYQPQHF